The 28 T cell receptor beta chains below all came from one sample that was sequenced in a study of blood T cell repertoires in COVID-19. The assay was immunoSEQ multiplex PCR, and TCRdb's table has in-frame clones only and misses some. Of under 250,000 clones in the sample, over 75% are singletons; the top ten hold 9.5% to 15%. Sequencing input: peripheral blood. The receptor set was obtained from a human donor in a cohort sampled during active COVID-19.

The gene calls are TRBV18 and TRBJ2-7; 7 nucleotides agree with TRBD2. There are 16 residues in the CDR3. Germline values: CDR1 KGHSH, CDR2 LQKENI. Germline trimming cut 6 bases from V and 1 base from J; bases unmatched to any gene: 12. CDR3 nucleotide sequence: TGTGCCAGCTCCCCAAGGGGACTAAGCAGTTCCTACGAGCAGTACTTC. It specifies CASSPRGLSSSYEQYF.

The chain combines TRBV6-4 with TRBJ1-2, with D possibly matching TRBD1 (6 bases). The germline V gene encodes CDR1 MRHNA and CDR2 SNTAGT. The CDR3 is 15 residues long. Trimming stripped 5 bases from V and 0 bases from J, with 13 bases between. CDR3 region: CASSLEGDANYGYTF. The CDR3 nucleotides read TGTGCCAGCAGTCTAGAGGGGGACGCTAACTATGGCTACACCTTC.

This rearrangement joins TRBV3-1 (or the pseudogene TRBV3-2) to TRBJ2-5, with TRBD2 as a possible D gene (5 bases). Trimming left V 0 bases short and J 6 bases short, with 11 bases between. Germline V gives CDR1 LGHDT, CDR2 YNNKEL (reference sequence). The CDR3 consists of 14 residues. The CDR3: CASSQDSGSQTQYF. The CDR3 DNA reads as TGTGCCAGCAGCCAAGATTCGGGGTCGCAGACCCAGTACTTC.

The CDR3 reads CASSPSRSYEQFF. The DNA for the CDR3 is TGTGCCAGCAGCCCCTCTAGGAGCTATGAGCAGTTCTTC. The chain couples TRBV7-2 to TRBJ2-1, with no clear D. Germline loops: CDR1 SGHTA, CDR2 FQGNSA. The V end was cut by 5 bases, the J end by 8 bases, with 13 bases between. CDR3 length: 13 amino acids. The variable domain in full, with the rest retrieved from reference TRBV7-2 and TRBJ2-1, is GAGVSQSPSNKVTEKGKDVELRCDPISGHTALYWYRQSLGQGLEFLIYFQGNSAPDKSGLPSDRFSAERTGGSVSTLTIQRTQQEDSAVYLCASSPSRSYEQFFGPGTRLTVL.

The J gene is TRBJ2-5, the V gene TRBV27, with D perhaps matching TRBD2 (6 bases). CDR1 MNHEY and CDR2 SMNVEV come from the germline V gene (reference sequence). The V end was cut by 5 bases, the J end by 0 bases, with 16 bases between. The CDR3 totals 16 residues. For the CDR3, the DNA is TGTGCCAGCAGTCCGAGCTCGGGGGAGTACCAAGAGACCCAGTACTTC. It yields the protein CASSPSSGEYQETQYF.

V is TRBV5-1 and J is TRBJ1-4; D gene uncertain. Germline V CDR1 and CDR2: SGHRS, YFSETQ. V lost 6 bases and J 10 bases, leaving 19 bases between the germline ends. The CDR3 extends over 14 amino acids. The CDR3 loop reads CASTTDRNRGKLFF. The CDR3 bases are TGCGCCAGCACTACCGACCGGAACCGGGGAAAACTGTTTTTT.

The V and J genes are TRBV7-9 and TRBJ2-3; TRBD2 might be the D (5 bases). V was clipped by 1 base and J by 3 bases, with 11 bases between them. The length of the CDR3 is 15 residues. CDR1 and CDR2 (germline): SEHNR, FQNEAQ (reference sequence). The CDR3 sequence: CASSLDGVGTDTQYF. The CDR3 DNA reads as TGTGCCAGCAGCTTAGACGGGGTAGGGACAGATACGCAGTATTTT.

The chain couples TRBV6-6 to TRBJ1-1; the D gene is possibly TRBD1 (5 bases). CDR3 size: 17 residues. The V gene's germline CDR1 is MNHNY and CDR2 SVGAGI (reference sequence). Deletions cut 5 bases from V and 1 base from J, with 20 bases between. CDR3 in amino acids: CASSRPLGRRGNTEAFF. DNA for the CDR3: TGTGCCAGCAGTCGACCACTCGGAAGAAGGGGGAACACTGAAGCTTTCTTT.

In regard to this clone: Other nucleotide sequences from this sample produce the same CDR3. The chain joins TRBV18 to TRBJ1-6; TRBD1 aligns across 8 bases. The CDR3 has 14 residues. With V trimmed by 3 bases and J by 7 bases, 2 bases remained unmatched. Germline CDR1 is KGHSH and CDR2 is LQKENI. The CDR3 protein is CASSPTGENSPLHF. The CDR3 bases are TGTGCCAGCTCACCGACAGGGGAGAATTCACCCCTCCACTTT.

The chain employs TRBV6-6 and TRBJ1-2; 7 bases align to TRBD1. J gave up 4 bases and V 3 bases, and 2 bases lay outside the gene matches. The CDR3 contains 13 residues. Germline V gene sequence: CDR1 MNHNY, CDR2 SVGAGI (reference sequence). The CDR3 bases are TGTGCCAGCAGTTATGCAGGGGGCTATGGCTACACCTTC. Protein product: CASSYAGGYGYTF.

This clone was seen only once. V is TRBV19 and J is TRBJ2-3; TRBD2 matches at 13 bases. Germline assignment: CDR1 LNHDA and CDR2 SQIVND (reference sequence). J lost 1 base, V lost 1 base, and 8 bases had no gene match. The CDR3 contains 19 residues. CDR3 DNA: TGTGCCAGTAGTATAGTGCCCCCTGGGACTAGCGGGGGCACAGATACGCAGTATTTT. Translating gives CASSIVPPGTSGGTDTQYF.

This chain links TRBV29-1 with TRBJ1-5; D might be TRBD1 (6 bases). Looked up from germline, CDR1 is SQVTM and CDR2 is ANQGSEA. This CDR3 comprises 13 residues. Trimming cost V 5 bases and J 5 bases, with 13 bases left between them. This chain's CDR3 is CSVQSYRDQPQHF. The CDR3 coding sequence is TGCAGCGTTCAAAGCTACAGGGATCAGCCCCAGCATTTT.

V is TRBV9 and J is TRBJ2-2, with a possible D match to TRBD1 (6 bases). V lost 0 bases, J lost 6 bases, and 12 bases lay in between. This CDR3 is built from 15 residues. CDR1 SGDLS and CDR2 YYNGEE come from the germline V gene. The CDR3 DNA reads TGTGCCAGCAGCGTAGACAGGGACGGTGCCGGGGAGCTGTTTTTT. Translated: CASSVDRDGAGELFF.

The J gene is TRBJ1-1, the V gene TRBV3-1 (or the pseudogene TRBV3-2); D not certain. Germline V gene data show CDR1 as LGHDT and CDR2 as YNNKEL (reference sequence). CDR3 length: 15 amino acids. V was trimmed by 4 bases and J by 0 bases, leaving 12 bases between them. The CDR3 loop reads CASSPPFGVNTEAFF. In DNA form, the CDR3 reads TGTGCCAGCAGCCCTCCCTTCGGGGTGAACACTGAAGCTTTCTTT.

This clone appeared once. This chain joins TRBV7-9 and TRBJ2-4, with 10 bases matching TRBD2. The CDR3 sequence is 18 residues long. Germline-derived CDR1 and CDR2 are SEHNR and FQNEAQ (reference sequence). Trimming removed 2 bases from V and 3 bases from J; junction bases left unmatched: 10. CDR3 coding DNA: TGTGCCAGCAGCTTACCTTTACTAGCGGGAAATGACAAAAACATTCAGTACTTC. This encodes CASSLPLLAGNDKNIQYF.

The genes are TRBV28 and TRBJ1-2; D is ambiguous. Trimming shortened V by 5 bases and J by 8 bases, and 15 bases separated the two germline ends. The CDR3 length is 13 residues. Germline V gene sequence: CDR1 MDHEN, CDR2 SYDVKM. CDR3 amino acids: CASSLERDRGYTF. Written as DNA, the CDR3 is TGTGCCAGCAGTCTAGAAAGAGACCGAGGCTACACCTTC.

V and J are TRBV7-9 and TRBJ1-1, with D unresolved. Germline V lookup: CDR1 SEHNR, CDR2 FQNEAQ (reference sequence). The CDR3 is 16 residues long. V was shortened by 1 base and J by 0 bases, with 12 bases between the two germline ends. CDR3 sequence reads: CASSLGGLIVNTEAFF. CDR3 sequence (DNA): TGTGCCAGCAGCTTAGGAGGCCTAATCGTGAACACTGAAGCTTTCTTT.

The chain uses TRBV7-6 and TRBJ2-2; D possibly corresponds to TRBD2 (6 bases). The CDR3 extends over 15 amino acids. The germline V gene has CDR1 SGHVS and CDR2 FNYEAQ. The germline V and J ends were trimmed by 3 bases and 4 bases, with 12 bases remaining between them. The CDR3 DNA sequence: TGTGCCAGCAGCTTTGTGCGGGGATTCACCGGGGAGCTGTTTTTT. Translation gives CASSFVRGFTGELFF.

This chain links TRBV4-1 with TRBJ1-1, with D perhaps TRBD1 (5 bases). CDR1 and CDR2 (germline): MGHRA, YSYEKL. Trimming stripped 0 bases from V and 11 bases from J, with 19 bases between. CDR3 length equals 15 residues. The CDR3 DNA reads TGCGCCAGCAGCCAAGATGTGGCGGGACCCCGTGGGGCTTTCTTT. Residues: CASSQDVAGPRGAFF.

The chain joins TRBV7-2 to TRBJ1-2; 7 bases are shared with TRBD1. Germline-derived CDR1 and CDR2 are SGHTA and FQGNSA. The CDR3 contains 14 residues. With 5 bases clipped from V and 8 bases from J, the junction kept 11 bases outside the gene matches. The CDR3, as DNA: TGTGCCAGCAGCCCCAGACAGGGTCTCGGGGGCTACACCTTC. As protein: CASSPRQGLGGYTF.

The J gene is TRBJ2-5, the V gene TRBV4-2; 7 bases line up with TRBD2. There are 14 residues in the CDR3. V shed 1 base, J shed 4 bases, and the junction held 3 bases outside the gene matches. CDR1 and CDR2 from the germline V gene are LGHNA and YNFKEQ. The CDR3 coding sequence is TGTGCCAGCAGCCAAGGGGGCGGGGGAGAGACCCAGTACTTC. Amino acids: CASSQGGGGETQYF.

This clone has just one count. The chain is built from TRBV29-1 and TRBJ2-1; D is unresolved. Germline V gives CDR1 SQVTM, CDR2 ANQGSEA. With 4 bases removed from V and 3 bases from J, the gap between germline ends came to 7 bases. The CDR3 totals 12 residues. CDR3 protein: CSVAPSYNEQFF. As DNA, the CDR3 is TGCAGCGTTGCACCCAGCTACAATGAGCAGTTCTTC.

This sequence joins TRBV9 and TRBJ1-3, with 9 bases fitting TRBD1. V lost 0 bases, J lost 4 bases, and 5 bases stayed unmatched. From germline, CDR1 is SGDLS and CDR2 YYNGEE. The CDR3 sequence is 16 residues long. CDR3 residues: CASSVEDRGTGNTIYF. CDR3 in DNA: TGTGCCAGCAGCGTAGAGGACAGGGGAACGGGAAACACCATATATTTT.

The CDR3 nucleotides read TGTGCCAGCAGTGAATGGGAGTTTGACCTCTCCTACGAGCAGTACTTC. Amino acids: CASSEWEFDLSYEQYF. V is TRBV2 and J is TRBJ2-7, with D possibly being TRBD2 (5 bases). Germline CDR1 reads SNHLY; CDR2 reads FYNNEI. Trimming pared 2 bases from V and 0 bases from J, leaving 14 bases between. The CDR3 covers 16 residues. Supplemented by reference TRBV2 and TRBJ2-7, the full variable domain reads EPEVTQTPSHQVTQMGQEVILRCVPISNHLYFYWYRQILGQKVEFLVSFYNNEISEKSEIFDDQFSVERPDGSNFTLKIRSTKLEDSAMYFCASSEWEFDLSYEQYFGPGTRLTVT.

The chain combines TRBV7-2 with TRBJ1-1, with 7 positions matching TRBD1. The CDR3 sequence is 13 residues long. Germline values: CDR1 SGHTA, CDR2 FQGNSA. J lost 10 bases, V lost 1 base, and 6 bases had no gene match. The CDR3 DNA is TGTGCCAGCAGCTTAGAACAGGGGAGAGCAGCTTTCTTT. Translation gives CASSLEQGRAAFF.

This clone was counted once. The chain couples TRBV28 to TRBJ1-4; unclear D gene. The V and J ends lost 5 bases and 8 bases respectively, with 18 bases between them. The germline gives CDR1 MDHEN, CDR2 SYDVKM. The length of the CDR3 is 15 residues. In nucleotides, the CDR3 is TGTGCCAGCAGTGGAAGCGGGGTAGTAATGGAAAAACTGTTTTTT. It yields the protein CASSGSGVVMEKLFF.

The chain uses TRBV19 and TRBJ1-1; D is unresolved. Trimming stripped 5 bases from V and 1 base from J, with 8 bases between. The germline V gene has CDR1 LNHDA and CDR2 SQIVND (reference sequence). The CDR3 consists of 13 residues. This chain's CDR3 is CASSLSENTEAFF. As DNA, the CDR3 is TGTGCCAGTAGTCTTTCAGAGAACACTGAAGCTTTCTTT.

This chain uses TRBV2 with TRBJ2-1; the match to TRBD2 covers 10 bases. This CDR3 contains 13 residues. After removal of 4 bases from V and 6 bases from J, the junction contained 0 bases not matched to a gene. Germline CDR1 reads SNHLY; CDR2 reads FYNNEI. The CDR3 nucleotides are TGTGCCAGCAGTGGACTAGCGGGCAATGAGCAGTTCTTC. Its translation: CASSGLAGNEQFF.